This TCR beta chain was recorded in a study of blood T cells in healthy people across ages. General study points: Older age went with lower TCR beta diversity per million T cells, in a roughly linear way.

This clonotype appeared many times. Its antigen is unidentified. The V segment lost 5 bases and the J segment 5 bases; nucleotides outside the gene matches: 5. From germline, CDR1 is SGHTA and CDR2 FQGNSA. The CDR3 consists of 14 residues. The authors ran a second PCR of 7 to 11 cycles using a sample-barcoded 5' primer and a J-beta primer mix. MiXCR, run by TCRdb on the 5' RACE reads, gives a single entry per CDR3 protein. The table lists 650,000 to 1,000,000 distinct CDR3 sequences, approximately 35% of them singletons. The sample was blood. This chain joins TRBV7-2 and TRBJ1-4; TRBD1 aligns across 7 bases. The origin of this receptor is a man aged 18-30 years in good health. The chain's CDR3 is CASSIKTGNEKLFF. The DNA for the CDR3 is TGTGCCAGCAGCATTAAGACAGGGAATGAAAAACTGTTTTTT.